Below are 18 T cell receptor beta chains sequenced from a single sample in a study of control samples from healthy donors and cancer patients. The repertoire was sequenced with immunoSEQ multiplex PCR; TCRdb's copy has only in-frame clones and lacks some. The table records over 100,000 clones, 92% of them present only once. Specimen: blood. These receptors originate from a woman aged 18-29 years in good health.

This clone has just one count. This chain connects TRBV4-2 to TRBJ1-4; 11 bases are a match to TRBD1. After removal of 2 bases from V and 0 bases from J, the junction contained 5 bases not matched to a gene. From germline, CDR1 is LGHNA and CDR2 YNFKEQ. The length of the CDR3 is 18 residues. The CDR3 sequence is CASSQRPGQGATNEKLFF. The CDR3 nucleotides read TGTGCCAGCAGCCAAAGACCGGGACAGGGGGCAACTAATGAAAAACTGTTTTTT.

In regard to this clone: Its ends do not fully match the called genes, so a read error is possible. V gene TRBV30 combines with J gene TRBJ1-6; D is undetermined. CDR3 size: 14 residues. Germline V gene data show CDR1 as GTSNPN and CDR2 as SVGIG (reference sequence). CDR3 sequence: CAWSLESSNSPLHF. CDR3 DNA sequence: TGTGCCTGGAGTTTGGAATCCTCTAATTCACCCCTCCACTTT.

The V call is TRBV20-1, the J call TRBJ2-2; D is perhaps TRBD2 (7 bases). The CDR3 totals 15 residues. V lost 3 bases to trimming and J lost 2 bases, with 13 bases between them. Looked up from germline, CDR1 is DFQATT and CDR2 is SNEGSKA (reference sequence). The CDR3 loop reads CSASRGGPNTGELFF. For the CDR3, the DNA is TGCAGTGCTAGTAGGGGGGGCCCCAACACCGGGGAGCTGTTTTTT.

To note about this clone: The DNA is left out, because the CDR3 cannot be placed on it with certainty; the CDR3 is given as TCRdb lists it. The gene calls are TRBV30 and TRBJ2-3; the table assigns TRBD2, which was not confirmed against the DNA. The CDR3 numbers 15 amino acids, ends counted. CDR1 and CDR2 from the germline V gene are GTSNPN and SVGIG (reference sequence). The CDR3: CAWSVFLLETDTQYF.

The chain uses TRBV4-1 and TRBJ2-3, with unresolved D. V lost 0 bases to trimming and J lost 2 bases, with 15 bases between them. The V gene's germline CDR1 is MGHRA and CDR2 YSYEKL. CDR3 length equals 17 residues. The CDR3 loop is CASSQDPPAKFTDTQYF. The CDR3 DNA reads TGCGCCAGCAGCCAAGATCCCCCCGCTAAGTTCACAGATACGCAGTATTTT.

The CDR3 DNA sequence: TGCGCCAGCGGCCCGGGCAATGAGCAGTTCTTC. Amino acid sequence: CASGPGNEQFF. The V gene is TRBV4-1, the J gene TRBJ2-1; no clear D gene. Germline CDR1 MGHRA, CDR2 YSYEKL. V was clipped by 8 bases and J by 6 bases, with 8 bases between them. The CDR3 is made up of 11 amino acids.

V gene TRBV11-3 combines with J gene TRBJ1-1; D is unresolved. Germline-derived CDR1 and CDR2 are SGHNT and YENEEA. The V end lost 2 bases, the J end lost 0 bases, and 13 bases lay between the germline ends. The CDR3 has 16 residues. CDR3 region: CASSLKGWQMNTEAFF. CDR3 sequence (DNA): TGTGCCAGCAGCTTAAAAGGTTGGCAGATGAACACTGAAGCTTTCTTT.

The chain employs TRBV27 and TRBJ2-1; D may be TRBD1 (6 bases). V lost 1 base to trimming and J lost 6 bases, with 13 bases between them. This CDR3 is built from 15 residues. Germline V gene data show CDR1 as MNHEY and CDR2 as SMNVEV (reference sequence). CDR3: CASSLYGGVFNEQFF. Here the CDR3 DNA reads TGTGCCAGCAGTTTATATGGGGGCGTTTTCAATGAGCAGTTCTTC.

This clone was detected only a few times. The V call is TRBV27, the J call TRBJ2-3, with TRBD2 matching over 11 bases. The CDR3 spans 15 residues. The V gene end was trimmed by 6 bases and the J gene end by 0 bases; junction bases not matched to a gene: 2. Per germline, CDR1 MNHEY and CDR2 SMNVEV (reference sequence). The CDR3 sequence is CASRLAGGSTDTQYF. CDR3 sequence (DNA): TGTGCCAGCAGGCTAGCGGGGGGTAGCACAGATACGCAGTATTTT.

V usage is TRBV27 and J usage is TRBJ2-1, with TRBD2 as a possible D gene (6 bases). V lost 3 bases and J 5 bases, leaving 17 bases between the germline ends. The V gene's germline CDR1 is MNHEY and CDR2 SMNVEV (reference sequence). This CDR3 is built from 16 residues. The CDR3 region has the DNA TGTGCCAGCAGTTTGGGCGGGATCAGCCCCAACAATGAGCAGTTCTTC. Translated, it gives CASSLGGISPNNEQFF.

CDR3 residues: CASKSDSFEYGYTF. DNA of the CDR3: TGTGCCAGCAAGAGCGACAGTTTTGAATATGGCTACACCTTC. The chain recombines TRBV6-4 with TRBJ1-2, with a weak D call TRBD1 (5 bases). CDR3 length equals 14 residues. Trimming removed 7 bases at V and 5 bases at J, with 17 bases between. Germline-derived CDR1 and CDR2 are MRHNA and SNTAGT.

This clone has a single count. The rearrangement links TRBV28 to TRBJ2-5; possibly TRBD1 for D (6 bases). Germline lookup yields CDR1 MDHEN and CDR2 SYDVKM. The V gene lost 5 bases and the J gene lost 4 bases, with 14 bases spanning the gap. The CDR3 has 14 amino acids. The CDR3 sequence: CASSLPQGRETQYF. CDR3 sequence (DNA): TGTGCCAGCAGTCTTCCCCAGGGGCGAGAGACCCAGTACTTC.

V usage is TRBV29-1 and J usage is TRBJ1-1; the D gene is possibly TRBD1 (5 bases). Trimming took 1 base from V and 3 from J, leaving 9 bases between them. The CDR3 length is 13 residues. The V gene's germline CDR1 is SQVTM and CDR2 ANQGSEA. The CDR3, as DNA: TGCAGCGTTGAAGTAGAGGGGCACACTGAAGCTTTCTTT. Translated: CSVEVEGHTEAFF.

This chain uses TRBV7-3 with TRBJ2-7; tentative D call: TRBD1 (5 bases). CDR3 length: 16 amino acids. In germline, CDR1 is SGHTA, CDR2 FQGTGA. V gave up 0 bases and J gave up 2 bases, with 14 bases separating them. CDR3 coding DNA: TGTGCCAGCAGCTTAACTGGGGCCCTACCTCCCTACGAGCAGTACTTC. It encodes CASSLTGALPPYEQYF.

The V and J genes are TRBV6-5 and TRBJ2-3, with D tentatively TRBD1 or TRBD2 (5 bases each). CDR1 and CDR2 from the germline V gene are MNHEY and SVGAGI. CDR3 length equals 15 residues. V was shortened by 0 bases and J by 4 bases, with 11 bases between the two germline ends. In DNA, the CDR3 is TGTGCCAGCAGTTACTCCTGGACGGGGCCAGATACGCAGTATTTT. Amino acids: CASSYSWTGPDTQYF.

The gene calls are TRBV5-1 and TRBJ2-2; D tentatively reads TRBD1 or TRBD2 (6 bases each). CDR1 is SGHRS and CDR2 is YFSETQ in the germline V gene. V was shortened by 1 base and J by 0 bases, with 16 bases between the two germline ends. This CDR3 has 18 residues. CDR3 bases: TGCGCCAGCAGCTTGTACGTGGGGGGCTTCTCGAACACCGGGGAGCTGTTTTTT. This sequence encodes CASSLYVGGFSNTGELFF.

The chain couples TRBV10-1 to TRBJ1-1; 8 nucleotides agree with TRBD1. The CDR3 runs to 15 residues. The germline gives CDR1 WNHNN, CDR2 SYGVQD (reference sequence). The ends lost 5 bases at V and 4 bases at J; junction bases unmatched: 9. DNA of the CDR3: TGCGCCAGCAGTACCGGGACAGGAAGGGGCACTGAAGCTTTCTTT. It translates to CASSTGTGRGTEAFF.

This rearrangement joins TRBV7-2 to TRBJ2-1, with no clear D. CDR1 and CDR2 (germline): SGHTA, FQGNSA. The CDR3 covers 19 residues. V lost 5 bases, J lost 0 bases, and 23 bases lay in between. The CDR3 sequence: CASSLGRGFVHSSYNEQFF. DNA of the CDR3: TGTGCCAGCAGCCTCGGCCGCGGTTTCGTCCACAGCTCCTACAATGAGCAGTTCTTC. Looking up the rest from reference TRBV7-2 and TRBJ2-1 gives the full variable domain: GAGVSQSPSNKVTEKGKDVELRCDPISGHTALYWYRQSLGQGLEFLIYFQGNSAPDKSGLPSDRFSAERTGGSVSTLTIQRTQQEDSAVYLCASSLGRGFVHSSYNEQFFGPGTRLTVL.